This T cell receptor beta chain was sequenced during a study of blood T cell repertoires in COVID-19. Across the whole study: Acute and convalescent COVID-19 specimens originated in the United States, Italy and Spain. Sources were T cells, B-cell-depleted T cells, or PBMCs; the material itself was cDNA or gDNA.

Source study methods: Researchers report that nucleated cell counts were estimated from reference gene primer amplification. The protocol was immunoSEQ multiplex PCR, while the TCRdb copy is restricted to in-frame clones and leaves out a portion. The D gene and trimming were derived from the DNA, and the V and J assignments and clone size from that table. Of 150,000 to 180,000 clones in the sample, over 60% were seen once. Germline V CDR1 and CDR2: LNHDA, SQIVND (reference sequence). The length of the CDR3 is 14 residues. V lost 5 bases, J lost 3 bases, and 13 bases lay in between. The source is a woman older than 75 with acute or convalescent COVID-19. V gene TRBV19 combines with J gene TRBJ1-1; TRBD1 is a possible D gene (5 bases). The sequenced material came from peripheral blood. In DNA form, the CDR3 reads TGTGCCAGTAGTCTTACAATAGGGGACACTGAAGCTTTCTTT. Protein product: CASSLTIGDTEAFF.